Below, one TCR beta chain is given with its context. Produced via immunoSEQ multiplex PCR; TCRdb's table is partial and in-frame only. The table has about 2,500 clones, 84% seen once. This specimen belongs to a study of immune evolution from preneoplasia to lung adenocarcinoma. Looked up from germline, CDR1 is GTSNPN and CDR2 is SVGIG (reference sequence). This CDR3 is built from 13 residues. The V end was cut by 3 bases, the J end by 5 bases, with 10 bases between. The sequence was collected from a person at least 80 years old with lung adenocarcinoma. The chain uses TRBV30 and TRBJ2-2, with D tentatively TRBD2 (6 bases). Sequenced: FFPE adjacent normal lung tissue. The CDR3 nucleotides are TGTGCCTGGAGCCCGACTAGGACCGGGGAGCTGTTTTTT. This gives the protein CAWSPTRTGELFF.